Below, 20 T cell receptor beta chains from the same sample are listed, as sequenced in a study of Tregs in tolerant kidney transplant recipients (dated by TCRdb to about 2019). Taken with the paper, the label for time point translates to: blood sample drawn before combined kidney and bone marrow transplant. Library preparation used the immunoSEQ multiplex PCR assay. TCRdb retrieved this table from immuneACCESS and kept in-frame rearrangements only. Not all clones are present; in checked studies, unresolved V genes account for under half, and no reason is known for the remainder. The sample table lists some 80,000 clones, about 98% of them with a count of one. The ten largest make up about 0.5% of the sample. The sequenced sample was CD4+ T cells from blood, obtained before the transplant. These receptors came from a human donor who received a combined kidney and bone marrow transplant.

This chain links TRBV6-1 with TRBJ1-1; D is uncertain. Trimming removed 6 bases from V and 1 base from J, with 9 bases in between. Per germline, CDR1 MNHNS and CDR2 SASEGT. The CDR3 length is 13 residues. CDR3 loop: CASSIRQNTEAFF. The CDR3 region has the DNA TGTGCCAGCAGCATTAGACAGAACACTGAAGCTTTCTTT.

This chain joins TRBV5-4 and TRBJ2-2, with TRBD2 matching 8 bases. This CDR3 has 15 amino acids. The germline V gene has CDR1 SGHNT and CDR2 YYREEE (reference sequence). Trimming removed 4 bases from V and 2 bases from J; junction bases left unmatched: 4. CDR3 nucleotide sequence: TGTGCCAGCAGCGAGGGACTAGTTAACACCGGGGAGCTGTTTTTT. Encoded protein: CASSEGLVNTGELFF.

The rearrangement links TRBV7-8 to TRBJ1-2; possible D gene TRBD1, 5 bases. Germline values: CDR1 SGHVS, CDR2 FQNEAQ. This CDR3 has 17 amino acids. Deletions cut 1 base from V and 0 bases from J, with 15 bases between. Here the CDR3 DNA reads TGTGCCAGCAGCTTAGTGCGGCAGCCGACAGCTAACTATGGCTACACCTTC. The encoded protein is CASSLVRQPTANYGYTF.

This CDR3 is CASRPRSQETQYF. CDR3 in DNA: TGTGCCAGCAGACCGCGGAGCCAAGAGACCCAGTACTTC. V usage is TRBV13 and J usage is TRBJ2-5; D remains ambiguous. The germline V and J ends were trimmed by 6 bases and 1 base, with 9 bases remaining between them. Germline lookup yields CDR1 PRHDT and CDR2 FYEKMQ (reference sequence). CDR3 length equals 13 residues.

The genes are TRBV4-3 and TRBJ2-7; 7 nucleotides line up with TRBD2. Unmatched junction bases numbered 10, after V lost 3 bases and J lost 2 bases. Germline CDR1 and CDR2: LGHNA and YSLEER. There are 16 residues in the CDR3. Here the CDR3 DNA reads TGCGCCAGCAGCCATAGAGTTTCCGGGACTACCTACGAGCAGTACTTC. It codes for CASSHRVSGTTYEQYF.

The J gene is TRBJ2-3, the V gene TRBV6-5, with a weak D call TRBD2 (7 bases). CDR1 is MNHEY, CDR2 SVGAGI, per germline. The ends were cut back, 6 bases at V and 0 bases at J, with 13 bases in the middle. CDR3 length equals 15 residues. This CDR3 reads CASRRGGRSTDTQYF. CDR3 nucleotides: TGTGCCAGCAGAAGGGGGGGACGGAGCACAGATACGCAGTATTTT.

The rearrangement joins TRBV7-2 to TRBJ1-2; D is unresolved. Germline V gene sequence: CDR1 SGHTA, CDR2 FQGNSA. Deletions cut 5 bases from V and 8 bases from J, with 12 bases between. This CDR3 comprises 12 residues. CDR3 in amino acids: CASSHVQTGYTF. CDR3 DNA sequence: TGTGCCAGCAGCCACGTCCAAACAGGCTACACCTTC. Using reference TRBV7-2 and TRBJ1-2 for the parts outside the CDR3, the full variable domain is GAGVSQSPSNKVTEKGKDVELRCDPISGHTALYWYRQSLGQGLEFLIYFQGNSAPDKSGLPSDRFSAERTGGSVSTLTIQRTQQEDSAVYLCASSHVQTGYTFGSGTRLTVV.

This chain connects TRBV7-7 to TRBJ2-2, with 9 bases lining up with TRBD1. The V gene's germline CDR1 is SSHAT and CDR2 FNYEAQ (reference sequence). The J segment lost 3 bases and the V segment lost 4 bases, leaving 3 bases of the junction unmatched. CDR3 length: 15 amino acids. The CDR3 reads CASSSTGGDTGELFF. CDR3 bases: TGTGCCAGCAGCTCGACAGGGGGGGACACCGGGGAGCTGTTTTTT.

This clone was recorded a few times. The gene calls are TRBV5-4 and TRBJ2-1; D is possibly TRBD2 (7 bases). The V gene lost 0 bases and the J gene lost 7 bases, with 17 bases spanning the gap. The CDR3 loop spans 16 amino acids. The germline V gene has CDR1 SGHNT and CDR2 YYREEE (reference sequence). The CDR3 DNA follows: TGTGCCAGCAGCTTGGCCTGGGGGGGGGCCCATAATGAGCAGTTCTTC. This translates into CASSLAWGGAHNEQFF.

This chain uses TRBV15 with TRBJ1-2; TRBD1 aligns across 7 bases. The CDR3 covers 14 residues. Germline values: CDR1 LNHNV, CDR2 YYDKDF (reference sequence). J was trimmed by 8 bases and V by 0 bases; bases with no gene match: 6. The CDR3 nucleotides read TGTGCCACCAGCAGAGATTCAGGGGGATGGGGCTACACCTTC. This translates into CATSRDSGGWGYTF.

Regarding this clone: A read error may account for a junction end that differs from germline. The V and J genes are TRBV19 and TRBJ1-2; no clear D gene. The CDR3 extends over 11 amino acids. From germline, CDR1 is LNHDA and CDR2 SQIVND (reference sequence). CDR3: CASSMRGRMEF. CDR3 bases: TGTGCCAGTAGTATGAGAGGGCGGATGGAGTTC.

This chain joins TRBV20-1 and TRBJ2-3; D is ambiguous. The CDR3 totals 11 residues. Germline-derived CDR1 and CDR2 are DFQATT and SNEGSKA (reference sequence). V lost 5 bases and J 3 bases, leaving 6 bases between the germline ends. The CDR3 loop reads CSASLTDTQYF. CDR3 nucleotides: TGCAGTGCTTCCTTAACAGATACGCAGTATTTT.

V gene TRBV4-1 combines with J gene TRBJ2-1; 7 bases fit TRBD2. With 0 bases clipped from V and 4 bases from J, the junction kept 12 bases outside the gene matches. CDR1 is MGHRA and CDR2 is YSYEKL in the germline V gene. The CDR3 is 18 amino acids. For the CDR3, the DNA is TGCGCCAGCAGCCAAGATCTGGGGAGGGCGGCGCCTTACAATGAGCAGTTCTTC. This sequence encodes CASSQDLGRAAPYNEQFF.

V is TRBV12-1 and J is TRBJ2-3; the table gives TRBD2 as D, unverified against the DNA. TRBV12-1 is reported as a pseudogene. This CDR3 has 19 amino acids. CDR3 sequence: CASSSPSPRLAGVPDTQYF. CDR3 DNA sequence: TGTGCCAGCAGCTCCCCCTCGCCGCGACTAGCGGGAGTACCAGATACGCAGTATTTT.

The chain employs TRBV28 and TRBJ1-1; 7 nucleotides agree with TRBD1. The CDR3 totals 16 residues. The trim removed 3 bases at V and 0 bases at J, leaving 7 bases unmatched. CDR1 is MDHEN and CDR2 is SYDVKM in the germline V gene. DNA for the CDR3: TGTGCCAGCAGTTTTCGAGGGGGACAGCTGAACACTGAAGCTTTCTTT. This translates into CASSFRGGQLNTEAFF.

This clone was seen a handful of times. The chain links TRBV2 to TRBJ1-1; the D is unclear. With 7 bases removed from V and 0 bases from J, the gap between germline ends came to 9 bases. The CDR3 extends over 13 amino acids. Germline V gene lookup returns CDR1 SNHLY and CDR2 FYNNEI. The CDR3 sequence is CASTITVNTEAFF. The CDR3 DNA reads TGTGCCAGCACAATCACAGTGAACACTGAAGCTTTCTTT.

This rearrangement joins TRBV4-2 to TRBJ2-3; 10 positions agree with TRBD2. Trimming removed 0 bases from V and 2 bases from J; junction bases left unmatched: 5. This CDR3 contains 17 residues. Looked up from germline, CDR1 is LGHNA and CDR2 is YNFKEQ. The CDR3 coding sequence is TGTGCCAGCAGCCAAGAGCAACTAGCGGGAAACACAGATACGCAGTATTTT. Protein product: CASSQEQLAGNTDTQYF.

The chain links TRBV5-4 to TRBJ1-4; D remains unclear. Trimming stripped 1 base from V and 4 bases from J, with 8 bases between. The V gene's germline CDR1 is SGHNT and CDR2 YYREEE (reference sequence). The CDR3 runs to 14 residues. CDR3 residues: CASSLFANNEKLFF. As DNA, the CDR3 is TGTGCCAGCAGCTTGTTCGCGAATAATGAAAAACTGTTTTTT.

The chain joins TRBV7-7 to TRBJ2-7, with 7 bases lining up with TRBD1. The V gene's germline CDR1 is SSHAT and CDR2 FNYEAQ (reference sequence). The V gene end was trimmed by 5 bases and the J gene end by 0 bases; junction bases not matched to a gene: 1. This CDR3 region has 13 residues. The CDR3 loop reads CASSRDSSYEQYF. The CDR3 DNA follows: TGTGCCAGCAGCCGGGACAGCTCCTACGAGCAGTACTTC.

This chain joins TRBV7-6 and TRBJ1-6; 7 nucleotides line up with TRBD1. In germline, CDR1 is SGHVS, CDR2 FNYEAQ. This CDR3 region has 14 residues. J lost 5 bases, V lost 3 bases, and 1 base had no gene match. The CDR3 bases are TGTGCCAGCAGCTTCGGGACAGATAATTCACCCCTCCACTTT. Translated: CASSFGTDNSPLHF.